What follows are 5 T cell receptor beta chains derived from one specimen sequenced in a study of T cell responses to AZD1222 COVID-19 vaccine (dated by TCRdb to about 2021). Explained via the paper, the time point label denotes: about 28 days (+/-7) after the second vaccine dose. Library prep was done by the immunoSEQ multiplex PCR assay. In its TCRdb copy, this immuneACCESS table keeps in-frame sequences only and misses some clones. Where compared with another copy, unresolved V genes explain less than half of these, and the others have no known cause. The sample table shows about 150,000 clones, and 91% are seen once. The ten most abundant clones make up roughly 3.8% of the sample. Sequencing was performed on peripheral blood, taken 28 days after the second AZD1222 dose. These receptors were obtained from an adult who received the AZD1222 COVID-19 vaccine.

The chain links TRBV5-1 to TRBJ2-5; no firm D call. V lost 1 base and J 0 bases, leaving 13 bases between the germline ends. Germline values: CDR1 SGHRS, CDR2 YFSETQ. CDR3 size: 16 residues. The CDR3 here is CASSLHWVVDQETQYF. For the CDR3, the DNA is TGCGCCAGCAGCTTGCATTGGGTTGTCGACCAAGAGACCCAGTACTTC.

The chain couples TRBV24-1 to TRBJ2-1, with D possibly matching TRBD2 (6 bases). The CDR3 has 13 amino acids. Germline V gives CDR1 KGHDR, CDR2 SFDVKD. Deletions cut 10 bases from V and 5 bases from J, with 14 bases between. CDR3 nucleotides: TGTGCCACAGAGGGACTCGCAAACAATGAGCAGTTCTTC. Its protein is CATEGLANNEQFF.

This chain connects TRBV7-9 to TRBJ1-5, with D tentatively TRBD1 (6 bases). V dropped 3 bases and J dropped 6 bases, with 12 bases sitting between them. The germline V gene has CDR1 SEHNR and CDR2 FQNEAQ (reference sequence). The CDR3 runs 14 residues. The CDR3 is CASSLGATGQPQHF. For the CDR3, the DNA is TGTGCCAGCAGCTTGGGGGCGACCGGTCAGCCCCAGCATTTT.

This chain uses TRBV6-1 with TRBJ1-6; TRBD1 matches 9 bases. V was clipped by 0 bases and J by 9 bases; unmatched bases: 3. The CDR3 extends over 15 amino acids. Germline V gene sequence: CDR1 MNHNS, CDR2 SASEGT. The CDR3 region is CASSEAGQGSSPLHF. Written as DNA, the CDR3 is TGTGCCAGCAGTGAAGCGGGACAGGGCTCTTCACCCCTCCACTTT.

CDR3 residues: CASLSGSANTGELFF. CDR3 nucleotides: TGTGCCAGTTTAAGCGGATCCGCGAACACCGGGGAGCTGTTTTTT. The chain has TRBV19 and TRBJ2-2; D perhaps matches TRBD2 (5 bases). Germline V lookup: CDR1 LNHDA, CDR2 SQIVND (reference sequence). Between the trimmed V and J ends, which lost 8 bases and 0 bases, there was a span of 13 bases. The CDR3 is 15 residues long.